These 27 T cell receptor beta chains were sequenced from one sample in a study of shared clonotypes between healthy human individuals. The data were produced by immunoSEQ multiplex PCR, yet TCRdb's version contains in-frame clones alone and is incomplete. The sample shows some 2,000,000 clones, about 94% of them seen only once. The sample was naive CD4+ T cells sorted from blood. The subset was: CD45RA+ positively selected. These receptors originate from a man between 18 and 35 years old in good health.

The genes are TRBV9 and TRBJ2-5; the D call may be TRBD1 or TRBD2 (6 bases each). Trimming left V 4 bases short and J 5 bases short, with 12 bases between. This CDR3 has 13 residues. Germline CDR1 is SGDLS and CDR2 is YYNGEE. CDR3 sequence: CASSMGGRETQYF. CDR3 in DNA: TGTGCCAGCAGCATGGGGGGCAGGGAGACCCAGTACTTC.

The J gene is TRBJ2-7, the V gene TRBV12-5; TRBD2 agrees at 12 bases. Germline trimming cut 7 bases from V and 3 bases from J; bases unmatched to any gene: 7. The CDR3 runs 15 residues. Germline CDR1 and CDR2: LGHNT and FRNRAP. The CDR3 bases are TGTGCTAGTGCCCCTGGACTAGCGGGGCGCTACGAGCAGTACTTC. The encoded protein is CASAPGLAGRYEQYF.

DNA for the CDR3: TGTGCCAGCAGCCAGGAGGGCAGGGCTCAGCCCCAGCATTTT. It specifies CASSQEGRAQPQHF. This chain uses TRBV5-6 with TRBJ1-5, with D possibly matching TRBD1 (5 bases). Deletions cut 4 bases from V and 6 bases from J, with 14 bases between. The CDR3 sequence is 14 residues long. In germline, CDR1 is SGHDT, CDR2 YYEEEE.

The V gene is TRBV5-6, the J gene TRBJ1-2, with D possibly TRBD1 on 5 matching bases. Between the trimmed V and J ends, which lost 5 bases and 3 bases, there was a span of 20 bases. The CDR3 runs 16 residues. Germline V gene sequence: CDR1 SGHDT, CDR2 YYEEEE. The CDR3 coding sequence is TGTGCCAGCAGATTCGAAACAGGCGGCCCCTACTATGGCTACACCTTC. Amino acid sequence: CASRFETGGPYYGYTF.

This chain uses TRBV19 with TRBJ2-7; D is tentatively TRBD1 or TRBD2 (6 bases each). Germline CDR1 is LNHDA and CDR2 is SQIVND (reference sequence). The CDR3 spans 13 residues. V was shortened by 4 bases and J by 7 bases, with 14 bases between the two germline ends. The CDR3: CASSTGASWEQYF. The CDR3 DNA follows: TGTGCCAGTAGTACGGGGGCTTCCTGGGAGCAGTACTTC.

This chain's CDR3 is CASSALLAEKERYSTDTQYF. Here the CDR3 DNA reads TGTGCCAGCAGCGCCCTACTAGCGGAGAAGGAGCGATACTCCACAGATACGCAGTATTTT. The genes are TRBV13 and TRBJ2-3; 8 bases fit TRBD2. The CDR3 loop spans 20 amino acids. The V gene end was trimmed by 5 bases and the J gene end by 2 bases; junction bases not matched to a gene: 21. Germline assignment: CDR1 PRHDT and CDR2 FYEKMQ (reference sequence).

CDR3 bases: TGTGCCAGCAGTGAGATGACCGGGGAGCTGTTTTTT. Its protein product is CASSEMTGELFF. The chain is built from TRBV2 and TRBJ2-2; D remains ambiguous. This CDR3 spans 12 amino acids. The germline CDR1 and CDR2 sequences are SNHLY and FYNNEI. The V end lost 3 bases, the J end lost 5 bases, and 4 bases lay between the germline ends. Together with reference TRBV2 and TRBJ2-2, the CDR3 gives the full variable domain: EPEVTQTPSHQVTQMGQEVILRCVPISNHLYFYWYRQILGQKVEFLVSFYNNEISEKSEIFDDQFSVERPDGSNFTLKIRSTKLEDSAMYFCASSEMTGELFFGEGSRLTVL.

The CDR3 region has the DNA TGTGCCAGCAGCCCCACTCCGGGGACCTACGAGCAGTACTTC. It encodes CASSPTPGTYEQYF. This sequence joins TRBV11-2 and TRBJ2-7, with D possibly being TRBD2 (5 bases). Germline CDR1 is SGHAT and CDR2 is FQNNGV. The ends were cut back, 5 bases at V and 2 bases at J, with 13 bases in the middle. The CDR3 runs to 14 residues.

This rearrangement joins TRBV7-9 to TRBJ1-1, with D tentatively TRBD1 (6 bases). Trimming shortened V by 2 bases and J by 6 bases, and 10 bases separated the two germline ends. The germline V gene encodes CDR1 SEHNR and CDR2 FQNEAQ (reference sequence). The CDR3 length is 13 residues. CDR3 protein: CASSLQGNAEAFF. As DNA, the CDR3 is TGTGCCAGCAGCTTACAGGGGAATGCTGAAGCTTTCTTT.

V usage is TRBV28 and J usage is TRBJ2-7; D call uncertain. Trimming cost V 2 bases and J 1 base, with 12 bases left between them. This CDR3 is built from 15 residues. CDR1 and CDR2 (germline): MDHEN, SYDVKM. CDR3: CASSLAVSGSYEQYF. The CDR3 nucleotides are TGTGCCAGCAGTTTAGCGGTCAGTGGGTCCTACGAGCAGTACTTC.

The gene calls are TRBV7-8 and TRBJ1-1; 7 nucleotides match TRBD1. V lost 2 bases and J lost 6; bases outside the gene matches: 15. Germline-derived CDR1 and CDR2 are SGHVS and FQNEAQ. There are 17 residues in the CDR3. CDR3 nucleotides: TGTGCCAGCAGCTTACGGCAACAGGGGCGCCTCCCGTCTGAAGCTTTCTTT. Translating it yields CASSLRQQGRLPSEAFF.

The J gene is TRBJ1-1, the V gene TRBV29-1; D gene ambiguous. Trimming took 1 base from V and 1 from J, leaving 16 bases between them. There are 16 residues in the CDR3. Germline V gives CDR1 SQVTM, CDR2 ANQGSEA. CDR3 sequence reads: CSVEGGLERTNTEAFF. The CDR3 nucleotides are TGCAGCGTTGAAGGGGGTCTTGAGAGAACGAACACTGAAGCTTTCTTT.

The CDR3 nucleotides read TGTGCCAGCAGCAACCGGGACAGGGGTGACTATGGCTACACCTTC. Its protein product is CASSNRDRGDYGYTF. The chain carries TRBV7-8 and TRBJ1-2, with 10 bases matching TRBD1. The CDR3 totals 15 residues. The germline CDR1 and CDR2 sequences are SGHVS and FQNEAQ. V was pared by 5 bases and J by 3 bases, with 6 bases of the junction left unmatched.

As DNA, the CDR3 is TGTGCCAGCACGTCAGGGGGGGCCGGGGAAGAGACCCAGTACTTC. Its protein product is CASTSGGAGEETQYF. V and J are TRBV6-5 and TRBJ2-5; D is possibly TRBD1 or TRBD2 (7 bases each). The CDR3 is 15 residues long. V was pared by 7 bases and J by 3 bases, with 18 bases between. CDR1 and CDR2 (germline): MNHEY, SVGAGI.

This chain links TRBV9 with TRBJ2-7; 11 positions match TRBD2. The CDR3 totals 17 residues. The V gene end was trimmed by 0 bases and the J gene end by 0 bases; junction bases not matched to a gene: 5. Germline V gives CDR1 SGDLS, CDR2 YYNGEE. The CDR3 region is CASSVGLTSGISYEQYF. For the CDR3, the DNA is TGTGCCAGCAGCGTAGGATTGACTAGCGGGATCTCCTACGAGCAGTACTTC.

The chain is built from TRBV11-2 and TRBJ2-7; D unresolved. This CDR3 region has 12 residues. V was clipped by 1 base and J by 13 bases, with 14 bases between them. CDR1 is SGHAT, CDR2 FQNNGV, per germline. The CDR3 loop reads CASSLGRQASYF. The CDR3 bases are TGTGCCAGCAGCTTAGGGCGGCAGGCCTCCTACTTC.

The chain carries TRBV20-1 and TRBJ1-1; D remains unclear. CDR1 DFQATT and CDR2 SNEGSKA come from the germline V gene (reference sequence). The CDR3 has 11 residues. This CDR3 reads CSLWGETEAFF. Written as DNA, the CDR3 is TGCAGCCTGTGGGGTGAAACTGAAGCTTTCTTT.

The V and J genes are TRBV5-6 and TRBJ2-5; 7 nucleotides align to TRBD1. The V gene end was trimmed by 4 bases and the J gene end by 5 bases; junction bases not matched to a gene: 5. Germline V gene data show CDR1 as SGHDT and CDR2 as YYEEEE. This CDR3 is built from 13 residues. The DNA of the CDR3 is TGTGCCAGCAGCGCGACAGGGTCGGAGACCCAGTACTTC. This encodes CASSATGSETQYF. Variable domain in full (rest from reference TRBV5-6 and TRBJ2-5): DAGVTQSPTHLIKTRGQQVTLRCSPKSGHDTVSWYQQALGQGPQFIFQYYEEEERQRGNFPDRFSGHQFPNYSSELNVNALLLGDSALYLCASSATGSETQYFGPGTRLLVL.

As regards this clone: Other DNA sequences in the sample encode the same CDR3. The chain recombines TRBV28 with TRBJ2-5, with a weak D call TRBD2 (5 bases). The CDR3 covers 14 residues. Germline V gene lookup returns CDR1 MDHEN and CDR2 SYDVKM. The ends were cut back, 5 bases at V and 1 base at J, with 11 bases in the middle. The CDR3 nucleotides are TGTGCCAGCAGTCTCGGAGGTTCCCAAGAGACCCAGTACTTC. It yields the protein CASSLGGSQETQYF.

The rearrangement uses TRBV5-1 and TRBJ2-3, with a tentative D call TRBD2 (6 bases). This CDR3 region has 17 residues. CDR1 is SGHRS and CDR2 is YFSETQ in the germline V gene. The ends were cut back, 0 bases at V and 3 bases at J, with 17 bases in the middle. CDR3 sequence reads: CASSLAPLSGGTDTQYF. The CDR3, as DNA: TGCGCCAGCAGCTTGGCCCCCCTTAGTGGGGGGACAGATACGCAGTATTTT. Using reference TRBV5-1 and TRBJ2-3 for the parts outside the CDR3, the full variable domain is KAGVTQTPRYLIKTRGQQVTLSCSPISGHRSVSWYQQTPGQGLQFLFEYFSETQRNKGNFPGRFSGRQFSNSRSEMNVSTLELGDSALYLCASSLAPLSGGTDTQYFGPGTRLTVL.

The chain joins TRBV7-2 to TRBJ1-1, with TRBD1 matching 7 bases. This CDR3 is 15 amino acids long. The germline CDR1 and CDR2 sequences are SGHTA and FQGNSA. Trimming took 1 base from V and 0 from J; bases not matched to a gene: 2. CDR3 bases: TGTGCCAGCAGCTTAGAGGGACAGATGAACACTGAAGCTTTCTTT. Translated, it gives CASSLEGQMNTEAFF. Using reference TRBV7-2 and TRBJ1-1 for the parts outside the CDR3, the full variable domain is GAGVSQSPSNKVTEKGKDVELRCDPISGHTALYWYRQSLGQGLEFLIYFQGNSAPDKSGLPSDRFSAERTGGSVSTLTIQRTQQEDSAVYLCASSLEGQMNTEAFFGQGTRLTVV.

This chain's CDR3 is CASSWTGGQQETQYF. The DNA for the CDR3 is TGTGCCAGCAGTTGGACCGGGGGACAGCAAGAGACCCAGTACTTC. The chain links TRBV6-5 to TRBJ2-5; a weak D match, TRBD1 (7 bases). This CDR3 has 15 residues. CDR1 is MNHEY and CDR2 is SVGAGI in the germline V gene. V was pared by 4 bases and J by 2 bases, with 14 bases between.

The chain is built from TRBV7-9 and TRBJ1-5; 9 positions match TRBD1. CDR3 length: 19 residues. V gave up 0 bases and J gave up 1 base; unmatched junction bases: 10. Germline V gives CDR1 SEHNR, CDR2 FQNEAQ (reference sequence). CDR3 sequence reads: CASSLARGTGRVSNQPQHF. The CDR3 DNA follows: TGTGCCAGCAGCTTAGCGCGAGGGACAGGGAGGGTGAGCAATCAGCCCCAGCATTTT.

The CDR3 sequence is CASSPRQNTEAFF. The CDR3 DNA sequence: TGTGCCAGCAGCCCTCGACAGAACACTGAAGCTTTCTTT. V gene TRBV7-6 combines with J gene TRBJ1-1; the D is unclear. CDR3 length equals 13 residues. V lost 5 bases, J lost 1 base, and 8 bases lay in between. CDR1 is SGHVS, CDR2 FNYEAQ, per germline. The whole variable domain, remainder taken from reference TRBV7-6 and TRBJ1-1, is GAGVSQSPRYKVTKRGQDVALRCDPISGHVSLYWYRQALGQGPEFLTYFNYEAQQDKSGLPNDRFSAERPEGSISTLTIQRTEQRDSAMYRCASSPRQNTEAFFGQGTRLTVV.

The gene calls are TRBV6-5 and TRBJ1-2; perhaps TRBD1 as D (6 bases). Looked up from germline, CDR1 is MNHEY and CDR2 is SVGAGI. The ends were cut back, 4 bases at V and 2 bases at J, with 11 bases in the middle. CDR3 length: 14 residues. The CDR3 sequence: CASSWRQENYGYTF. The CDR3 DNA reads TGTGCCAGCAGTTGGAGACAGGAGAACTATGGCTACACCTTC.

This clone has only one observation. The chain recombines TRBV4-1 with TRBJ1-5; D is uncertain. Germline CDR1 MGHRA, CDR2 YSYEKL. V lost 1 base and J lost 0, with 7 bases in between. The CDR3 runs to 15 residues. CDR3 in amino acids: CASSQGEISNQPQHF. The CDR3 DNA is TGCGCCAGCAGCCAAGGAGAAATTAGCAATCAGCCCCAGCATTTT.

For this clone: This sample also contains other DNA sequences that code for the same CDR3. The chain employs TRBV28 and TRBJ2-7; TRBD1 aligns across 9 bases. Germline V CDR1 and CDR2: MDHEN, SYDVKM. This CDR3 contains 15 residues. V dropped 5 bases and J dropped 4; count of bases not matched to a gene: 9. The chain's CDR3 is CASSPTGTGSYEQYF. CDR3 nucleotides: TGTGCCAGCAGTCCGACGGGGACAGGGAGTTACGAGCAGTACTTC.